Presented here are 29 T cell receptor beta chains from one specimen sequenced in a study of human T cells and chemical hapten exposure. Noted time point: pre-sensitization, week 0. Treatment in this sample: therapeutic diphenylcyclopropenone sensitization with weekly scalp DPC. TCRdb re-derived calls from the RACE reads in MiXCR, one entry per CDR3 protein. Of roughly 380,000 distinct CDR3 sequences in the sample, approximately 5.1% were seen once. The sequenced sample was whole blood, obtained in connection with sensitization to the hapten diphenylcyclopropenone (DPC). Receptors originate from a woman aged 50 to 60 with alopecia areata. Some clones in this sample may be carry-over from other donors' samples.

There are a few counts of this clonotype. The rearrangement joins TRBV5-5 to TRBJ2-6, with 7 bases that match TRBD1. With 4 bases clipped from V and 0 bases from J, the junction kept 16 bases outside the gene matches. The CDR3 sequence is 20 residues long. The germline gives CDR1 SGHKS, CDR2 YYEKEE (reference sequence). The CDR3 spells CASSMRQGEGASSGANVLTF. CDR3 sequence (DNA): TGTGCCAGCAGCATGAGACAGGGAGAAGGGGCGAGCTCTGGGGCCAACGTCCTGACTTTC. Using reference TRBV5-5 and TRBJ2-6 for the parts outside the CDR3, the full variable domain is DAGVTQSPTHLIKTRGQQVTLRCSPISGHKSVSWYQQVLGQGPQFIFQYYEKEERGRGNFPDRFSARQFPNYSSELNVNALLLGDSALYLCASSMRQGEGASSGANVLTFGAGSRLTVL.

V and J are TRBV12-3 or TRBV12-4 and TRBJ2-2; TRBD2 aligns across 7 bases. The V gene end was trimmed by 6 bases and the J gene end by 1 base; junction bases not matched to a gene: 8. The CDR3 runs 16 residues. The CDR3 sequence: CASSPVSGMNTGELFF. CDR3 in DNA: TGTGCCAGCAGCCCTGTGAGCGGGATGAACACCGGGGAGCTGTTTTTT.

This clonotype was counted many times. This chain links TRBV3-1 with TRBJ2-7, with TRBD1 matching over 7 bases. V was pared by 0 bases and J by 3 bases, with 8 bases of the junction left unmatched. Germline values: CDR1 LGHDT, CDR2 YNNKEL (reference sequence). The CDR3 extends over 16 amino acids. DNA of the CDR3: TGTGCCAGCAGCCAAGATACGAGCAGGGGGTACTACGAGCAGTACTTC. This translates into CASSQDTSRGYYEQYF.

The gene calls are TRBV7-8 and TRBJ2-5, with D perhaps given as TRBD1 or TRBD2 (5 bases each). Between the trimmed V and J ends, which lost 6 bases and 3 bases, there was a span of 11 bases. CDR1 is SGHVS, CDR2 FQNEAQ, per germline. The CDR3 runs to 13 residues. As DNA, the CDR3 is TGTGCCAGCAGTCCCGTGGGGGAAGAGACCCAGTACTTC. Translated, it gives CASSPVGEETQYF.

This clonotype has at least ten counts. The V call is TRBV7-9, the J call TRBJ2-7, with TRBD1 matching 7 bases. The CDR3 length is 13 residues. V was clipped by 4 bases and J by 3 bases; unmatched bases: 3. Germline-derived CDR1 and CDR2 are SEHNR and FQNEAQ (reference sequence). The CDR3 bases are TGTGCCAGCAGCTCAGGGGGAAACTACGAGCAGTACTTC. Its translation: CASSSGGNYEQYF. Filled out from reference TRBV7-9 and TRBJ2-7, the complete variable domain reads DTGVSQNPRHKITKRGQNVTFRCDPISEHNRLYWYRQTLGQGPEFLTYFQNEAQLEKSRLLSDRFSAERPKGSFSTLEIQRTEQGDSAMYLCASSSGGNYEQYFGPGTRLTVT.

This clonotype was observed many times. The CDR3 DNA reads as TGCAGTGCTAGGCAAGGGACAAGCTCCTACAATGAGCAGTTCTTC. It yields the protein CSARQGTSSYNEQFF. This rearrangement joins TRBV20-1 to TRBJ2-1; TRBD1 is a possible D gene (6 bases). Germline CDR1 is DFQATT and CDR2 is SNEGSKA (reference sequence). This CDR3 spans 15 amino acids. V shed 3 bases and J shed 0 bases, with 12 bases lying between them.

The count of this clonotype is one. The genes are TRBV27 and TRBJ1-1; TRBD1 might be the D (5 bases). Trimming pared 2 bases from V and 4 bases from J, leaving 14 bases between. This CDR3 spans 15 amino acids. Germline CDR1 MNHEY, CDR2 SMNVEV (reference sequence). CDR3 sequence reads: CASSLAGVSATEAFF. DNA for the CDR3: TGTGCCAGCAGTTTAGCGGGGGTCTCCGCCACTGAAGCTTTCTTT.

This chain joins TRBV12-3 or TRBV12-4 and TRBJ2-1, with TRBD2 matching over 12 bases. CDR3 length: 15 residues. The trim removed 6 bases at V and 8 bases at J, leaving 8 bases unmatched. The CDR3 DNA reads TGTGCCAGCAGCCCGACTAGCGGGAGTCGGGATGAGCAGTTCTTC. Its protein product is CASSPTSGSRDEQFF.

This clonotype appeared many times. V and J are TRBV7-6 and TRBJ2-5, with D possibly TRBD2 on 6 matching bases. The CDR3 has 14 amino acids. Between the trimmed V and J ends, which lost 6 bases and 5 bases, there was a span of 16 bases. From germline, CDR1 is SGHVS and CDR2 FNYEAQ. The CDR3 coding sequence is TGTGCCAGCAGGCCTTCGCCGGGAGTGGAGACCCAGTACTTC. Its protein is CASRPSPGVETQYF.

This clonotype was recorded a few times. A much larger clone sits a single nucleotide away, making a read error possible. CDR3 sequence (DNA): TGTGCCAGCAGCCCGCGACAGTACAATGAGCAGTTCTTC. Translated: CASSPRQYNEQFF. The chain couples TRBV7-9 to TRBJ2-1, with D possibly being TRBD1 (5 bases). Germline V gene sequence: CDR1 SEHNR, CDR2 FQNEAQ (reference sequence). Trimming pared 5 bases from V and 4 bases from J, leaving 9 bases between. This CDR3 region has 13 residues.

Ten or more counts support this clonotype. The CDR3 bases are TGTGCCAGCTCTCCCCAGGAAAATCAGCCCCAGCATTTT. It translates to CASSPQENQPQHF. The chain uses TRBV18 and TRBJ1-5, with D unclear. V lost 6 bases to trimming and J lost 4 bases, with 10 bases between them. This CDR3 has 13 residues. Germline V CDR1 and CDR2: KGHSH, LQKENI. The whole variable domain, remainder taken from reference TRBV18 and TRBJ1-5, is NAGVMQNPRHLVRRRGQEARLRCSPMKGHSHVYWYRQLPEEGLKFMVYLQKENIIDESGMPKERFSAEFPKEGPSILRIQQVVRGDSAAYFCASSPQENQPQHFGDGTRLSIL.

This clonotype was counted many times. The J gene is TRBJ1-1, the V gene TRBV28, with 7 bases that match TRBD1. V trimming: 5 bases; J trimming: 6 bases; junction bases outside the gene matches: 9. The CDR3 has 14 amino acids. Looked up from germline, CDR1 is MDHEN and CDR2 is SYDVKM. The CDR3 loop reads CASSMGQPKAEAFF. The DNA of the CDR3 is TGTGCCAGCAGTATGGGACAGCCCAAAGCTGAAGCTTTCTTT. Full variable domain (rest looked up from reference TRBV28 and TRBJ1-1): DVKVTQSSRYLVKRTGEKVFLECVQDMDHENMFWYRQDPGLGLRLIYFSYDVKMKEKGDIPEGYSVSREKKERFSLILESASTNQTSMYLCASSMGQPKAEAFFGQGTRLTVV.

A few counts support this clonotype. The V and J genes are TRBV6-2 or TRBV6-3 and TRBJ2-1, with TRBD2 identical over 13 bases. CDR1 and CDR2 from the germline V gene are MNHEY and SVGEGT. The CDR3 contains 16 residues. The V gene end was trimmed by 5 bases and the J gene end by 7 bases; junction bases not matched to a gene: 8. CDR3 loop: CASSRGLAGVENEQFF. As DNA, the CDR3 is TGTGCCAGCAGTCGAGGACTAGCGGGAGTAGAGAATGAGCAGTTCTTC.

The chain links TRBV28 to TRBJ2-7; unclear D gene. V gave up 3 bases and J gave up 2 bases, with 17 bases separating them. This CDR3 is built from 16 residues. From germline, CDR1 is MDHEN and CDR2 SYDVKM. The CDR3 here is CASSLPFVAPTYEQYF. The CDR3 DNA reads TGTGCCAGCAGTTTGCCTTTCGTCGCTCCCACCTACGAGCAGTACTTC.

The sample holds many counts of this clonotype. The V and J genes are TRBV12-3 or TRBV12-4 and TRBJ2-7; TRBD2 is a possible D gene (7 bases). CDR3 length equals 15 residues. Trimming stripped 5 bases from V and 4 bases from J, with 18 bases between. The CDR3, as DNA: TGTGCCAGCAGTCCCCGACTAGGGGGGGGATACGAGCAGTACTTC. Translating it yields CASSPRLGGGYEQYF.

This clonotype was counted many times. The rearrangement links TRBV7-2 to TRBJ2-1; D gene unclear. CDR3 length: 13 residues. Germline V gene sequence: CDR1 SGHTA, CDR2 FQGNSA. The ends were cut back, 0 bases at V and 4 bases at J, with 4 bases in the middle. Here the CDR3 reads CASSLARYNEQFF. Here the CDR3 DNA reads TGTGCCAGCAGCTTAGCCAGATACAATGAGCAGTTCTTC.

V is TRBV5-1 and J is TRBJ1-6; D remains unclear. V was trimmed by 2 bases and J by 5 bases, leaving 14 bases between them. The CDR3 covers 16 residues. Germline values: CDR1 SGHRS, CDR2 YFSETQ. The CDR3: CASSLRPGRDNSPLHF. DNA for the CDR3: TGCGCCAGCAGCTTACGACCCGGGCGAGATAATTCACCCCTCCACTTT.

This clonotype was counted a few times. V is TRBV30 and J is TRBJ1-6; no firm D call. Trimming took 8 bases from V and 6 from J, leaving 14 bases between them. This CDR3 comprises 13 residues. In germline, CDR1 is GTSNPN, CDR2 SVGIG (reference sequence). CDR3 nucleotide sequence: TGTGCCCCCGACGACACGCTTAATTCACCCCTCCACTTT. This codes for CAPDDTLNSPLHF.

This clonotype showed up many times. The chain uses TRBV10-3 and TRBJ2-2, with D hard to call. V was cut by 8 bases and J by 2 bases, with 6 bases left in between. CDR1 and CDR2 (germline): ENHRY, SYGVKD. The CDR3 is made up of 12 amino acids. The CDR3: CAISSNTGELFF. In DNA, the CDR3 is TGTGCCATCTCCTCCAACACCGGGGAGCTGTTTTTT.

This clonotype was found a few times. The CDR3 loop reads CASSQDREGAIGSPLHF. The CDR3 region has the DNA TGTGCCAGCAGCCAAGACAGGGAAGGGGCAATCGGTTCACCCCTCCACTTT. V usage is TRBV14 and J usage is TRBJ1-6, with a weak D call TRBD1 (5 bases). This CDR3 has 17 amino acids. Between the trimmed V and J ends, which lost 0 bases and 9 bases, there was a span of 18 bases. Per germline, CDR1 SGHDN and CDR2 FVKESK.

There are many counts of this clonotype. This sequence joins TRBV5-5 and TRBJ2-1; the match to TRBD2 covers 9 bases. The germline CDR1 and CDR2 sequences are SGHKS and YYEKEE (reference sequence). V shed 0 bases and J 0 bases; nucleotides not matched to a gene: 7. The CDR3 totals 18 residues. Here the CDR3 DNA reads TGTGCCAGCAGCTTGGTGACTAGCGGTGACAGCTCCTACAATGAGCAGTTCTTC. It specifies CASSLVTSGDSSYNEQFF.

This clonotype has more than one count but fewer than ten. The J gene is TRBJ1-6, the V gene TRBV3-1; 7 bases are a match to TRBD1. The CDR3 totals 14 residues. From germline, CDR1 is LGHDT and CDR2 YNNKEL (reference sequence). V lost 3 bases, J lost 11 bases, and 7 bases stayed unmatched. The CDR3 sequence is CASSQETGSTPLHF. The CDR3 nucleotides are TGTGCCAGCAGCCAGGAGACAGGGTCGACACCCCTCCACTTT.

The sample holds many counts of this clonotype. The chain is built from TRBV11-2 and TRBJ2-3; tentative D call: TRBD2 (6 bases). This CDR3 is 14 amino acids long. Trimming pared 4 bases from V and 2 bases from J, leaving 10 bases between. From germline, CDR1 is SGHAT and CDR2 FQNNGV. The CDR3 DNA sequence: TGTGCCAGCAGCTACCGACTAGTCACAGATACGCAGTATTTT. Translating it yields CASSYRLVTDTQYF.

This rearrangement joins TRBV7-6 to TRBJ2-5, with D perhaps TRBD2 (5 bases). Trimming pared 10 bases from V and 2 bases from J, leaving 20 bases between. Germline V CDR1 and CDR2: SGHVS, FNYEAQ. The CDR3 runs to 15 residues. CDR3: CAKSRTDKTQETQYF. The CDR3 nucleotides read TGTGCCAAGAGTAGGACTGACAAGACGCAAGAGACCCAGTACTTC. Variable domain in full (rest from reference TRBV7-6 and TRBJ2-5): GAGVSQSPRYKVTKRGQDVALRCDPISGHVSLYWYRQALGQGPEFLTYFNYEAQQDKSGLPNDRFSAERPEGSISTLTIQRTEQRDSAMYRCAKSRTDKTQETQYFGPGTRLLVL.

The rearrangement links TRBV3-1 to TRBJ2-1; 9 bases are a match to TRBD1. The junction had 6 bases not matched to a gene; V was cut back by 4 bases and J by 2 bases. The CDR3 runs 16 residues. Per the germline V gene, CDR1 is LGHDT and CDR2 is YNNKEL (reference sequence). As DNA, the CDR3 is TGTGCCAGCAGCCCCACCGGGACAGGGACCTACAATGAGCAGTTCTTC. Its translation: CASSPTGTGTYNEQFF.

The chain combines TRBV2 with TRBJ1-4; D perhaps matches TRBD1 (6 bases). The CDR3 is 16 residues long. V lost 2 bases to trimming and J lost 4 bases, with 14 bases between them. In germline, CDR1 is SNHLY, CDR2 FYNNEI. The CDR3 DNA reads as TGTGCCAGCAGTGAACCTTTGAGGGGGTTTAATGAAAAACTGTTTTTT. This codes for CASSEPLRGFNEKLFF. Full variable domain (remainder filled in from reference TRBV2 and TRBJ1-4): EPEVTQTPSHQVTQMGQEVILRCVPISNHLYFYWYRQILGQKVEFLVSFYNNEISEKSEIFDDQFSVERPDGSNFTLKIRSTKLEDSAMYFCASSEPLRGFNEKLFFGSGTQLSVL.

This clonotype was picked up a small number of times. This chain connects TRBV7-2 to TRBJ2-3; 8 positions match TRBD2. The CDR3 totals 15 residues. V dropped 8 bases and J dropped 3; count of bases not matched to a gene: 10. Germline-derived CDR1 and CDR2 are SGHTA and FQGNSA. The CDR3 region is CASGDAGGRTDTQYF. In DNA form, the CDR3 reads TGTGCCAGCGGGGATGCGGGAGGACGTACAGATACGCAGTATTTT.

This clonotype was counted many times. The genes are TRBV5-1 and TRBJ2-2; no clear D gene. The V gene's germline CDR1 is SGHRS and CDR2 YFSETQ. V was trimmed by 6 bases and J by 0 bases, leaving 9 bases between them. The CDR3 runs to 14 residues. CDR3 residues: CASKESSNTGELFF. CDR3 coding DNA: TGCGCCAGCAAGGAGTCGTCGAACACCGGGGAGCTGTTTTTT.

This clonotype was counted a few times. J is TRBJ2-1 and V is TRBV20-1; D gene ambiguous. The V end was cut by 1 base, the J end by 8 bases, with 12 bases between. Germline CDR1 and CDR2: DFQATT and SNEGSKA (reference sequence). The CDR3 spans 13 residues. The CDR3 DNA sequence: TGCAGTGCTAGAGTCAGTCCGGTGGATGAGCAGTTCTTC. This codes for CSARVSPVDEQFF.